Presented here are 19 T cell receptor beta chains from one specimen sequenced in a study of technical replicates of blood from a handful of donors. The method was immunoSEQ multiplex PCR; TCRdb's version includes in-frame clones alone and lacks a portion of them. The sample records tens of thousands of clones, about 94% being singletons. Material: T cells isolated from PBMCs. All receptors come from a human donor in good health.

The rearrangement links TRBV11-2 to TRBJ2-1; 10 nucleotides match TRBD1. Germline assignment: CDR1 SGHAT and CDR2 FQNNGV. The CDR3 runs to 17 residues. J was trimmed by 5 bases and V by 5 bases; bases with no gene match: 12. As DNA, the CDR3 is TGTGCCAGCAGCGTGCGAGTCGGACAGGGGGGGAACAATGAGCAGTTCTTC. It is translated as CASSVRVGQGGNNEQFF. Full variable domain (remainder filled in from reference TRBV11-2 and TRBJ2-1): EAGVAQSPRYKIIEKRQSVAFWCNPISGHATLYWYQQILGQGPKLLIQFQNNGVVDDSQLPKDRFSAERLKGVDSTLKIQPAKLEDSAVYLCASSVRVGQGGNNEQFFGPGTRLTVL.

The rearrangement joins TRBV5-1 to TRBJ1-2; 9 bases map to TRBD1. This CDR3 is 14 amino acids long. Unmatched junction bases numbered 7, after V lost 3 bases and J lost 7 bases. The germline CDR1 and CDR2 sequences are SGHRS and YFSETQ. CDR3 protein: CASSSGQGGSGYTF. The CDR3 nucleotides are TGCGCCAGCAGCTCGGGACAGGGCGGGTCTGGCTACACCTTC.

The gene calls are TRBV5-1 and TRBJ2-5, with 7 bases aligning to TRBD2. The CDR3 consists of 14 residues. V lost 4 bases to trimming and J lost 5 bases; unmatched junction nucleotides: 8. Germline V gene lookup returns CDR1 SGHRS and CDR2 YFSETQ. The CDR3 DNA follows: TGCGCCAGCAGCCAAGGACTAGTTGGGGAGACCCAGTACTTC. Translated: CASSQGLVGETQYF.

The CDR3 spells CAAKGGAGGYTF. CDR3 nucleotides: TGTGCCGCCAAGGGGGGGGCAGGAGGCTACACCTTC. The genes are TRBV30 and TRBJ1-2; weak D call: TRBD1 (6 bases). CDR3 length: 12 residues. The ends were cut back, 8 bases at V and 8 bases at J, with 18 bases in the middle. Germline CDR1 is GTSNPN and CDR2 is SVGIG (reference sequence).

The DNA of the CDR3 is TGTGCCAGCAGCCTCGGAGGAGGGAATCCCTATCAGCCCCAGCATTTT. Its protein product is CASSLGGGNPYQPQHF. J is TRBJ1-5 and V is TRBV14; no clear D gene. There are 16 residues in the CDR3. Germline loops: CDR1 SGHDN, CDR2 FVKESK. Trimming left V 4 bases short and J 5 bases short, with 18 bases between. Supplemented by reference TRBV14 and TRBJ1-5, the full variable domain reads EAGVTQFPSHSVIEKGQTVTLRCDPISGHDNLYWYRRVMGKEIKFLLHFVKESKQDESGMPNNRFLAERTGGTYSTLKVQPAELEDSGVYFCASSLGGGNPYQPQHFGDGTRLSIL.

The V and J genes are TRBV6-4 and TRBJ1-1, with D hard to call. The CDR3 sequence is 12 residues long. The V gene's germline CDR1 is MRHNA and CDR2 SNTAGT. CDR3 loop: CPPHRRETEAFF. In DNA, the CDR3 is TGTCCCCCGCATCGAAGGGAGACTGAAGCTTTCTTT.

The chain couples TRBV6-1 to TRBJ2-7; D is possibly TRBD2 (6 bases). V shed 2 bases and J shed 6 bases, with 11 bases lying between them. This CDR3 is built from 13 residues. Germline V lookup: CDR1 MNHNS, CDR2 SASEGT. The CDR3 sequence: CASSEWGESEQYF. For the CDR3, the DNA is TGTGCCAGCAGTGAATGGGGGGAAAGCGAGCAGTACTTC.

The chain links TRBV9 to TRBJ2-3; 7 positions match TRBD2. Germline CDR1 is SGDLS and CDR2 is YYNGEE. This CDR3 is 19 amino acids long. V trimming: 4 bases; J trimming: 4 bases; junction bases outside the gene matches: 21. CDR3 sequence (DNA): TGTGCCAGCAGCCCCTGGTCCAGTGCGGGGGTTAATGTCCCAGATACGCAGTATTTT. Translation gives CASSPWSSAGVNVPDTQYF.

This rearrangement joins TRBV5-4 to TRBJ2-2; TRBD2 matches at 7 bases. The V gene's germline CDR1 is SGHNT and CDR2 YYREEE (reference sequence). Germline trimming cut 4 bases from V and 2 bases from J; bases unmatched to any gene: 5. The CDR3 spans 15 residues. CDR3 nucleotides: TGTGCCAGCAGCCCCAGCGGGACTAACACCGGGGAGCTGTTTTTT. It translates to CASSPSGTNTGELFF. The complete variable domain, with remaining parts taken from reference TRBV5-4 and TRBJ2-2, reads ETGVTQSPTHLIKTRGQQVTLRCSSQSGHNTVSWYQQALGQGPQFIFQYYREEENGRGNFPPRFSGLQFPNYSSELNVNALELDDSALYLCASSPSGTNTGELFFGEGSRLTVL.

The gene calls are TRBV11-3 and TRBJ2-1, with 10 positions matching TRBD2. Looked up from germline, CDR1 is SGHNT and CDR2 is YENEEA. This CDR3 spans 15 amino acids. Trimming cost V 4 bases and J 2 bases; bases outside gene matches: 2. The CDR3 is CASSSGTSAYNEQFF. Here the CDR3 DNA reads TGTGCCAGCAGCTCCGGGACTAGCGCCTACAATGAGCAGTTCTTC.

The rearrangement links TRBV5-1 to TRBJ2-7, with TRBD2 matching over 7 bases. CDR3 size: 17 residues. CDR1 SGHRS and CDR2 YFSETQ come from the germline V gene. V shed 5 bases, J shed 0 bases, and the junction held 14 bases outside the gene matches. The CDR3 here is CASRGGGSGLFSYEQYF. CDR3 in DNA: TGCGCCAGCAGGGGGGGAGGGTCCGGGCTATTCTCCTACGAGCAGTACTTC.

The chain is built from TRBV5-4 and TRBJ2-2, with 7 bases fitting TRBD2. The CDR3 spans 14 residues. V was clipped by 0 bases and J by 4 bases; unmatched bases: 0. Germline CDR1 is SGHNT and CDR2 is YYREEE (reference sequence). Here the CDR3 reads CASSLGGGTGELFF. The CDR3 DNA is TGTGCCAGCAGCTTGGGGGGGGGCACCGGGGAGCTGTTTTTT.

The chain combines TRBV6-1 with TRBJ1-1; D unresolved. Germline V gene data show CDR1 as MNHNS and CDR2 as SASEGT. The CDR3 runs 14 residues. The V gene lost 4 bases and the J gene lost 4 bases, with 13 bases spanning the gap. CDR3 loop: CASSVWEGSTEAFF. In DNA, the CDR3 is TGTGCCAGCAGTGTCTGGGAAGGGAGCACTGAAGCTTTCTTT.

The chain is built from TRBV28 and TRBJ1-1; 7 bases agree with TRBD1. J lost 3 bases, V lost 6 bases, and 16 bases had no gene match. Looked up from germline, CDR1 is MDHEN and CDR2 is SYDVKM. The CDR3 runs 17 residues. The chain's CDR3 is CASRPADGQVVDTEAFF. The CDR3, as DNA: TGTGCCAGCAGGCCAGCGGACGGACAGGTAGTTGACACTGAAGCTTTCTTT.

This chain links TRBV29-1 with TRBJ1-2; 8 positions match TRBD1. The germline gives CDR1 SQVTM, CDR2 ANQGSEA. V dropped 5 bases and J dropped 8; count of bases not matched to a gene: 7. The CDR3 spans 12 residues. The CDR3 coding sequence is TGCAGCGTTACGACAGGGGAGTACGGCTACACCTTC. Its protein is CSVTTGEYGYTF.

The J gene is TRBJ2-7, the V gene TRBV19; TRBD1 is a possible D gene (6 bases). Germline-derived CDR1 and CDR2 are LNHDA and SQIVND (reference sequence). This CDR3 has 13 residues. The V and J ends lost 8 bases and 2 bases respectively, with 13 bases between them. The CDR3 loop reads CASLDSNAYEQYF. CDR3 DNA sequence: TGTGCCAGTCTGGACAGCAACGCCTACGAGCAGTACTTC.

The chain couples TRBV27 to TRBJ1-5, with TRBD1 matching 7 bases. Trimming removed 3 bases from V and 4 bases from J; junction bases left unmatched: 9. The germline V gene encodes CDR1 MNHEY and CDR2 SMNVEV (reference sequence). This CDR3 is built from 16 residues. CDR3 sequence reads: CASSLFDRVRNQPQHF. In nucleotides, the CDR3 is TGTGCCAGCAGTTTGTTCGACAGGGTTCGGAATCAGCCCCAGCATTTT.

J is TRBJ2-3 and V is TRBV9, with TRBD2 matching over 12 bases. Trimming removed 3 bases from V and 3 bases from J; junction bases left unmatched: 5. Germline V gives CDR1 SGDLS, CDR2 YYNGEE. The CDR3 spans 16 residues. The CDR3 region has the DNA TGTGCCAGCAGCGACCTAGCGGGGGGGCCGACAGATACGCAGTATTTT. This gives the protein CASSDLAGGPTDTQYF.

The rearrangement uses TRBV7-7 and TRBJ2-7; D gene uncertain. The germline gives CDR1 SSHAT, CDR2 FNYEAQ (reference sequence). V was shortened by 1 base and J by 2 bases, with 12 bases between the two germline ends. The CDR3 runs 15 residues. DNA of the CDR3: TGTGCCAGCAGCTTAGGGGCAGGTCCAGCCTACGAGCAGTACTTC. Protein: CASSLGAGPAYEQYF.